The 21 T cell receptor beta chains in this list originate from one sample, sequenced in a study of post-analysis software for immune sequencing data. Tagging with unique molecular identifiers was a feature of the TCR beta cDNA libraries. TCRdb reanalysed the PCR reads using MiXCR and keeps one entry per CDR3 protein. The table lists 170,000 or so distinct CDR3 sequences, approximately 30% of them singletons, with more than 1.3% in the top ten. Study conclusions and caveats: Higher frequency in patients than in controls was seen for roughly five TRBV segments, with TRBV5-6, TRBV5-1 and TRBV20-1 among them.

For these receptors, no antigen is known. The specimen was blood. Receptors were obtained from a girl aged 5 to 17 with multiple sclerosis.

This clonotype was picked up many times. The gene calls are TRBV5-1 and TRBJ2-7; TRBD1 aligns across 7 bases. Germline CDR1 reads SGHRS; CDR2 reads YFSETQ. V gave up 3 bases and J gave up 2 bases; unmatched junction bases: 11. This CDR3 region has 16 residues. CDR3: CASSWTSGQIPYEQYF. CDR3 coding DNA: TGCGCCAGCAGCTGGACTTCGGGACAGATCCCCTACGAGCAGTACTTC.

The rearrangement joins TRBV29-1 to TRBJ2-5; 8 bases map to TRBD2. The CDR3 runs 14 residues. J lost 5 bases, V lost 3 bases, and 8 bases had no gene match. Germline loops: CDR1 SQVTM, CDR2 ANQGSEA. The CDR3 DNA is TGCAGCGTTGAGGGGGGCCTAGCGGGCGAGACCCAGTACTTC. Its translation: CSVEGGLAGETQYF.

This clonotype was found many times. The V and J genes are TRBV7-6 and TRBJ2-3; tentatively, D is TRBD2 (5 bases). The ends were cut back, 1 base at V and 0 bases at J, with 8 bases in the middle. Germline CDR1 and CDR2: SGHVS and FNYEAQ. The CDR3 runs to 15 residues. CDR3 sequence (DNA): TGTGCCAGCAGCTTAGTTCGCGGGAGCACAGATACGCAGTATTTT. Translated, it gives CASSLVRGSTDTQYF.

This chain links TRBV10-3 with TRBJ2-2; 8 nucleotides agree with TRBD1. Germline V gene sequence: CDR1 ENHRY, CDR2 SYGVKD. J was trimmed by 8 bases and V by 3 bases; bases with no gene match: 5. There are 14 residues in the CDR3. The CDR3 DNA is TGTGCCATCAGTGACGGACAGGGCAAAGGGGAGCTGTTTTTT. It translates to CAISDGQGKGELFF.

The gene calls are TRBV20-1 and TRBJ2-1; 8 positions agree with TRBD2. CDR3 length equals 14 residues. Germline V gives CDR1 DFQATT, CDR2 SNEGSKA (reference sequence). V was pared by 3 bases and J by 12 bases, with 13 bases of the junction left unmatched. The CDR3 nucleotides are TGCAGTGCTAGTGTTCCCAGCGGGAGCCATGGGCAGTTCTTC. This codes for CSASVPSGSHGQFF.

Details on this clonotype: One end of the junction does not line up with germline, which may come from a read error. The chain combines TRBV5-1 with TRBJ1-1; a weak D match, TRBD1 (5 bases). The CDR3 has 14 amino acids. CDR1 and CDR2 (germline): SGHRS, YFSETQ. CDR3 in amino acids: CACSPGGQNTEAFF. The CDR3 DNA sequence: TGCGCCTGCAGCCCTGGGGGTCAAAACACTGAAGCTTTCTTT.

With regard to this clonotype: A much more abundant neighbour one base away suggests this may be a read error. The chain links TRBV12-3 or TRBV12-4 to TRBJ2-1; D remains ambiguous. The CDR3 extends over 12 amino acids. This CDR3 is CAGSLRFSEQFF. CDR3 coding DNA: TGTGCCGGCAGTTTAAGGTTTTCTGAGCAGTTCTTC.

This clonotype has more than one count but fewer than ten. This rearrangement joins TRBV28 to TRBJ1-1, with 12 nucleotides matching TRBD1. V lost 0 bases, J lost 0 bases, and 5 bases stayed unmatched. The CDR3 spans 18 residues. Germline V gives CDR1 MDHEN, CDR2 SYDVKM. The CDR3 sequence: CASSLWGQGATMNTEAFF. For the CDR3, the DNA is TGTGCCAGCAGTTTATGGGGACAGGGGGCCACCATGAACACTGAAGCTTTCTTT.

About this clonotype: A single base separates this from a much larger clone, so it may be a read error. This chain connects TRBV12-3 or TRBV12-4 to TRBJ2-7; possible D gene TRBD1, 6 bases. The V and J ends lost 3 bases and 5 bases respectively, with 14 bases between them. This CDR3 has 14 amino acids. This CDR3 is CASSFTRGEHEQYF. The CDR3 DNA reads TGTGCCAGCAGTTTTACCAGGGGTGAGCACGAGCAGTACTTC.

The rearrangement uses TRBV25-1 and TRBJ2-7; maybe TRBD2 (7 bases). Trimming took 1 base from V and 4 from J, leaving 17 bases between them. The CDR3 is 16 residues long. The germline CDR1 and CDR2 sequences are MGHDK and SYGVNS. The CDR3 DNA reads TGTGCCAGCAGTGAATTGGGGGGGCCCCGCTCTTACGAGCAGTACTTC. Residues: CASSELGGPRSYEQYF.

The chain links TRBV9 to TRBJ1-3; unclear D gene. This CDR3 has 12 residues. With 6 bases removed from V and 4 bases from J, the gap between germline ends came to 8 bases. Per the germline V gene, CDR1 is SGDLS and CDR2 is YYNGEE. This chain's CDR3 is CASTSGGNTIYF. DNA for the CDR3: TGTGCCAGCACGTCCGGGGGAAACACCATATATTTT.

The CDR3 is CASRSGRDQPQHF. The CDR3 region has the DNA TGCGCCAGCAGAAGCGGGCGCGATCAGCCCCAGCATTTT. The chain recombines TRBV5-1 with TRBJ1-5, with D unresolved. Per germline, CDR1 SGHRS and CDR2 YFSETQ. V was trimmed by 5 bases and J by 5 bases, leaving 11 bases between them. CDR3 length: 13 amino acids.

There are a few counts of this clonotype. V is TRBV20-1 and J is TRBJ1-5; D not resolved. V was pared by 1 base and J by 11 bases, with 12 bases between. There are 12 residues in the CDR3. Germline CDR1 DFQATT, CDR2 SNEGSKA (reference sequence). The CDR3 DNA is TGCAGTGCTAGAGGGCCAGACTTCGCCCAGCATTTT. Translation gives CSARGPDFAQHF.

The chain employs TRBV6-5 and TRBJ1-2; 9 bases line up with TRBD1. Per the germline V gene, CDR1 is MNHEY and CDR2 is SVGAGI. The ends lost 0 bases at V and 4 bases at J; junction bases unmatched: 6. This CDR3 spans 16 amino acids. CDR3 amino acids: CASSYSGDRATYGYTF. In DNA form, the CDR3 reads TGTGCCAGCAGTTACTCGGGGGACAGGGCTACCTATGGCTACACCTTC.

The CDR3 region is CASSLGGSYEQFF. As DNA, the CDR3 is TGCGCCAGCAGCTTGGGAGGGTCTTACGAGCAGTTCTTC. This chain uses TRBV5-1 with TRBJ2-1; D perhaps matches TRBD2 (5 bases). V was shortened by 0 bases and J by 10 bases, with 11 bases between the two germline ends. Germline assignment: CDR1 SGHRS and CDR2 YFSETQ. CDR3 length equals 13 residues.

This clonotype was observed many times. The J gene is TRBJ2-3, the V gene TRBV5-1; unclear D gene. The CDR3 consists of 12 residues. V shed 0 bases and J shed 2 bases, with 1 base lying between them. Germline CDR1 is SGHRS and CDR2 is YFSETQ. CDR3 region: CASSLATDTQYF. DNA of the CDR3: TGCGCCAGCAGCTTGGCCACAGATACGCAGTATTTT.

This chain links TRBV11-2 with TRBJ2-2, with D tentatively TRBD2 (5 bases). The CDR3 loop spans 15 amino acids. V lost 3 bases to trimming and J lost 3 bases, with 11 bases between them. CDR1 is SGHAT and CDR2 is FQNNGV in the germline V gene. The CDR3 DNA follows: TGTGCCAGCAGCTTTCCGGGAAGGGACACCGGGGAGCTGTTTTTT. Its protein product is CASSFPGRDTGELFF.

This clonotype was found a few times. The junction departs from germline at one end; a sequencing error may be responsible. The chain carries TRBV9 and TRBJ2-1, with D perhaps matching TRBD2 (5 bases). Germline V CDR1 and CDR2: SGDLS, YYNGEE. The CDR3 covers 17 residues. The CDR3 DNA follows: TGTGCCAGCACTGACGGGCGCGGGTCACTAGTCTACCATGAGCAGTTCTTC. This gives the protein CASTDGRGSLVYHEQFF.

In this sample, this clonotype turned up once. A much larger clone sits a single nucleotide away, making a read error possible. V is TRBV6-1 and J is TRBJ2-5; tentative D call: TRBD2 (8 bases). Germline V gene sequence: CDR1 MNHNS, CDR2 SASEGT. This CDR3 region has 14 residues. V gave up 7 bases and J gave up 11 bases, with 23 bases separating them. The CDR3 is CASNREGAAGEQYF. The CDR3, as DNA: TGTGCCAGCAACCGAGAGGGGGCAGCGGGGGAGCAGTACTTC.

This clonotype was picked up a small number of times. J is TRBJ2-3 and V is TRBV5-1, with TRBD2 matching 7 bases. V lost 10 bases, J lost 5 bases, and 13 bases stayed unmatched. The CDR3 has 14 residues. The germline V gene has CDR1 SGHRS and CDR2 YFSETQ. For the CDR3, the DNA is TGCGCCTCGAGCGGGATCCCAAACGGAGATACGCAGTATTTT. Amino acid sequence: CASSGIPNGDTQYF.

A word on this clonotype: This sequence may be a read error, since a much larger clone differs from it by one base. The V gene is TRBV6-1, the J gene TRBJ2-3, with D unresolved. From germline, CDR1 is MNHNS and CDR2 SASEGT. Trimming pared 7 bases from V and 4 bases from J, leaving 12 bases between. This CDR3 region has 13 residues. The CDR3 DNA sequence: TGTGCCAGCAAGCCATCCAGTGCAGATACGCAGTATTTT. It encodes CASKPSSADTQYF.